This entry lists 26 T cell receptor beta chains sequenced from one sample in a study of blood T cell repertoires in COVID-19 (dated by TCRdb to 2019 to 2021). Preparation of the library involved the immunoSEQ multiplex PCR assay. The clones in this table, taken by TCRdb from immuneACCESS, are in-frame only. Not every clone is retained; where verified, under half of the shortfall comes from an unresolved V gene, and the cause of the rest is unknown. The sample has 150,000 or so clones on record, over 75% of them singletons. The ten largest account for 13% of the sample. The sample was peripheral blood. The receptors were sampled from a man between 18 and 29 years old with COVID-19, enrolled during active disease.

This clone was counted a single time. The chain recombines TRBV3-1 (or the pseudogene TRBV3-2) with TRBJ1-1; D uncertain. The V gene's germline CDR1 is LGHDT and CDR2 YNNKEL (reference sequence). V was cut by 1 base and J by 5 bases, with 11 bases left in between. The CDR3 runs 14 residues. The DNA for the CDR3 is TGTGCCAGCAGCCAAGTAGAGACTAGGACTGAAGCTTTCTTT. It encodes CASSQVETRTEAFF.

The chain recombines TRBV4-3 with TRBJ1-1; D not resolved. CDR1 is LGHNA and CDR2 is YSLEER in the germline V gene. The CDR3 is 14 residues long. V gave up 4 bases and J gave up 4 bases, with 13 bases separating them. CDR3 sequence: CASSLLQSTTEAFF. DNA of the CDR3: TGCGCCAGCAGCCTTCTACAGTCTACCACTGAAGCTTTCTTT.

The chain combines TRBV2 with TRBJ1-1, with D uncertain. Germline-derived CDR1 and CDR2 are SNHLY and FYNNEI. The V end was cut by 2 bases, the J end by 3 bases, with 7 bases between. CDR3 length: 13 amino acids. DNA for the CDR3: TGTGCCAGCAGTGAATGGGCAGACACTGAAGCTTTCTTT. Protein: CASSEWADTEAFF.

In its sample, this clone was seen once. The genes are TRBV5-1 and TRBJ2-1, with D unresolved. The germline CDR1 and CDR2 sequences are SGHRS and YFSETQ. V lost 4 bases to trimming and J lost 6 bases, with 8 bases between them. The CDR3 sequence is 12 residues long. The CDR3 loop reads CASSPLPNEQFF. The DNA of the CDR3 is TGCGCCAGCAGCCCCCTCCCCAATGAGCAGTTCTTC.

V is TRBV5-5 and J is TRBJ2-7; 7 bases fit TRBD2. This CDR3 has 13 amino acids. Germline V lookup: CDR1 SGHKS, CDR2 YYEKEE (reference sequence). Losses at the gene ends were 2 bases for V and 2 bases for J; bases not matched to a gene: 1. The CDR3 DNA follows: TGTGCCAGCAGCTTAGCGGGACCCTACGAGCAGTACTTC. It codes for CASSLAGPYEQYF.

The V gene is TRBV28, the J gene TRBJ2-5; 9 nucleotides match TRBD1. V shed 4 bases and J 4 bases; nucleotides not matched to a gene: 7. The CDR3 loop spans 15 amino acids. Looked up from germline, CDR1 is MDHEN and CDR2 is SYDVKM. This CDR3 reads CASSSRDREGETQYF. For the CDR3, the DNA is TGTGCCAGCAGTTCCCGGGACAGGGAGGGAGAGACCCAGTACTTC.

The rearrangement uses TRBV5-5 and TRBJ1-2; a possible D gene is TRBD1 (6 bases). Per the germline V gene, CDR1 is SGHKS and CDR2 is YYEKEE (reference sequence). V dropped 4 bases and J dropped 8 bases, with 21 bases sitting between them. CDR3 length: 15 amino acids. CDR3 coding DNA: TGTGCCAGCAGCCCCCGCGTTGTGGGGGCAGGGGGCTACACCTTC. Protein product: CASSPRVVGAGGYTF.

V gene TRBV7-6 combines with J gene TRBJ2-7, with 8 bases that match TRBD2. CDR3 size: 15 residues. Germline lookup yields CDR1 SGHVS and CDR2 FNYEAQ. With V trimmed by 1 base and J by 3 bases, 5 bases remained unmatched. The CDR3 nucleotides read TGTGCCAGCAGCTTAGAAGGCGGGAGGATCTACGAGCAGTACTTC. Residues: CASSLEGGRIYEQYF.

The V and J genes are TRBV3-1 (or the pseudogene TRBV3-2) and TRBJ2-1; 7 bases line up with TRBD2. Trimming took 0 bases from V and 4 from J; bases not matched to a gene: 6. The CDR3 is 16 residues long. Germline CDR1 LGHDT, CDR2 YNNKEL (reference sequence). Here the CDR3 DNA reads TGTGCCAGCAGCCAAGAGGGAGTAGCGGGTTACAATGAGCAGTTCTTC. It codes for CASSQEGVAGYNEQFF.

J is TRBJ2-5 and V is TRBV5-4; 7 bases map to TRBD1. With 3 bases clipped from V and 5 bases from J, the junction kept 13 bases outside the gene matches. The CDR3 is 16 residues long. The V gene's germline CDR1 is SGHNT and CDR2 YYREEE (reference sequence). The CDR3 DNA is TGTGCCAGCAGCTGGGACAGAGGCACCCTTCGGGAGACCCAGTACTTC. Protein: CASSWDRGTLRETQYF.

V is TRBV3-1 (or the pseudogene TRBV3-2) and J is TRBJ2-7; D remains ambiguous. Per germline, CDR1 LGHDT and CDR2 YNNKEL (reference sequence). The CDR3 extends over 14 amino acids. The V and J ends lost 4 bases and 6 bases respectively, with 16 bases between them. The CDR3 protein is CASSPLIHSSEQYF. As DNA, the CDR3 is TGTGCCAGCAGCCCGCTTATCCACAGTTCCGAGCAGTACTTC.

The CDR3, as DNA: TGTGCCAGCAGCTTGATGGGTTGGCGGGAGGTGGAGACCCAGTACTTC. Protein product: CASSLMGWREVETQYF. J is TRBJ2-5 and V is TRBV5-4; 8 bases are shared with TRBD2. The CDR3 loop spans 16 amino acids. Trimming at V came to 1 base and at J to 5 bases, leaving 10 bases not matched to a gene. From germline, CDR1 is SGHNT and CDR2 YYREEE (reference sequence).

This clone occurred a few times. This chain links TRBV19 with TRBJ2-5; TRBD2 is a possible D gene (5 bases). V lost 4 bases and J 1 base, leaving 10 bases between the germline ends. The CDR3 is made up of 14 amino acids. The germline gives CDR1 LNHDA, CDR2 SQIVND (reference sequence). The CDR3 coding sequence is TGTGCCAGTAGTACCTTCCGGGGCCAAGAGACCCAGTACTTC. Translating gives CASSTFRGQETQYF.

This chain connects TRBV13 to TRBJ2-7, with D possibly matching TRBD2 (6 bases). This CDR3 has 16 residues. Looked up from germline, CDR1 is PRHDT and CDR2 is FYEKMQ (reference sequence). Deletions cut 4 bases from V and 4 bases from J, with 20 bases between. CDR3 protein: CASSSHGTEGGYEQYF. For the CDR3, the DNA is TGTGCCAGCAGCTCTCATGGGACTGAAGGCGGTTACGAGCAGTACTTC.

The chain couples TRBV7-6 to TRBJ2-1, with a possible D match to TRBD2 (5 bases). V lost 0 bases and J lost 7, with 19 bases in between. The CDR3 contains 17 residues. Germline V gene data show CDR1 as SGHVS and CDR2 as FNYEAQ. The CDR3 loop reads CASSLALSAAARNEQFF. In DNA, the CDR3 is TGTGCCAGCAGCTTAGCGTTATCAGCGGCGGCGAGGAATGAGCAGTTCTTC.

This sequence joins TRBV18 and TRBJ2-3, with D perhaps matching TRBD1 (6 bases). Trimming stripped 4 bases from V and 5 bases from J, with 19 bases between. The germline V gene has CDR1 KGHSH and CDR2 LQKENI. The CDR3 consists of 16 residues. CDR3 in DNA: TGTGCCAGCTCACGGGCTATACAGGGTCTCGGAGATACGCAGTATTTT. This codes for CASSRAIQGLGDTQYF.

This chain joins TRBV27 and TRBJ1-6; TRBD1 agrees at 7 bases. The CDR3 loop spans 15 amino acids. The germline V gene has CDR1 MNHEY and CDR2 SMNVEV (reference sequence). J lost 9 bases, V lost 5 bases, and 10 bases had no gene match. In DNA form, the CDR3 reads TGTGCCAGCAGTCATAGCCGACAGGGTTTTTCACCCCTCCACTTT. This codes for CASSHSRQGFSPLHF.

The chain employs TRBV25-1 and TRBJ1-5, with D uncertain. Germline V gene lookup returns CDR1 MGHDK and CDR2 SYGVNS. The CDR3 consists of 13 residues. Trimming took 3 bases from V and 2 from J, leaving 5 bases between them. The CDR3 loop reads CASSERGNQPQHF. Written as DNA, the CDR3 is TGTGCCAGCAGTGAGAGGGGCAATCAGCCCCAGCATTTT.

The chain employs TRBV6-5 and TRBJ2-7; TRBD1 agrees at 7 bases. V was pared by 6 bases and J by 4 bases, with 12 bases of the junction left unmatched. Germline CDR1 reads MNHEY; CDR2 reads SVGAGI. CDR3 size: 15 residues. CDR3 DNA sequence: TGTGCCAGCAGGGAGTTTACAGGGGATGGATACGAGCAGTACTTC. It is translated as CASREFTGDGYEQYF.

This chain joins TRBV5-5 and TRBJ2-5; 10 positions match TRBD2. Germline trimming cut 4 bases from V and 5 bases from J; bases unmatched to any gene: 5. Germline V CDR1 and CDR2: SGHKS, YYEKEE (reference sequence). The CDR3 sequence is 14 residues long. In DNA form, the CDR3 reads TGTGCCAGCAGCGCTGGACTAGCGGCGGAGACCCAGTACTTC. This encodes CASSAGLAAETQYF. The whole variable domain, filled in from reference TRBV5-5 and TRBJ2-5, reads DAGVTQSPTHLIKTRGQQVTLRCSPISGHKSVSWYQQVLGQGPQFIFQYYEKEERGRGNFPDRFSARQFPNYSSELNVNALLLGDSALYLCASSAGLAAETQYFGPGTRLLVL.

This rearrangement joins TRBV9 to TRBJ2-1, with 8 bases lining up with TRBD2. Looked up from germline, CDR1 is SGDLS and CDR2 is YYNGEE. With 0 bases clipped from V and 8 bases from J, the junction kept 19 bases outside the gene matches. The CDR3 runs to 19 residues. For the CDR3, the DNA is TGTGCCAGCAGCGTAGGGCCAGCGGGAGCCCTCCGGGGTGAGGATGAGCAGTTCTTC. This codes for CASSVGPAGALRGEDEQFF. Supplemented by reference TRBV9 and TRBJ2-1, the full variable domain reads DSGVTQTPKHLITATGQRVTLRCSPRSGDLSVYWYQQSLDQGLQFLIQYYNGEERAKGNILERFSAQQFPDLHSELNLSSLELGDSALYFCASSVGPAGALRGEDEQFFGPGTRLTVL.

The chain combines TRBV4-3 with TRBJ2-7; the match to TRBD1 covers 8 bases. The junction had 9 bases not matched to a gene; V was cut back by 8 bases and J by 3 bases. The germline V gene encodes CDR1 LGHNA and CDR2 YSLEER. The CDR3 extends over 14 amino acids. This CDR3 reads CASSPGTGFYEQYF. CDR3 coding DNA: TGCGCCAGCTCCCCCGGGACAGGATTCTACGAGCAGTACTTC.

The J gene is TRBJ2-2, the V gene TRBV19; D uncertain. V lost 9 bases, J lost 2 bases, and 16 bases lay in between. The germline V gene has CDR1 LNHDA and CDR2 SQIVND (reference sequence). This CDR3 is built from 15 residues. CDR3 sequence (DNA): TGTGCCAGCAGAGGCAGCGATCCTAACACCGGGGAGCTGTTTTTT. Encoded protein: CASRGSDPNTGELFF.

J is TRBJ2-1 and V is TRBV6-5, with a weak D call TRBD2 (6 bases). Germline CDR1 MNHEY, CDR2 SVGAGI. The ends were cut back, 8 bases at V and 2 bases at J, with 10 bases in the middle. The CDR3 totals 13 residues. The CDR3 DNA follows: TGTGCCAGCGGGGCGGGACCCTACAATGAGCAGTTCTTC. Translating it yields CASGAGPYNEQFF.

This chain links TRBV6-5 with TRBJ2-1; maybe TRBD1 (6 bases). V gave up 6 bases and J gave up 7 bases, with 16 bases separating them. The CDR3 sequence is 14 residues long. Germline V CDR1 and CDR2: MNHEY, SVGAGI. Written as DNA, the CDR3 is TGTGCCAGCAGACGCAACAGGGAACGGAATGAGCAGTTCTTC. Protein product: CASRRNRERNEQFF.

The chain joins TRBV7-2 to TRBJ2-7; 7 bases map to TRBD1. The CDR3 extends over 13 amino acids. The germline V gene has CDR1 SGHTA and CDR2 FQGNSA. J lost 3 bases, V lost 5 bases, and 4 bases had no gene match. CDR3 sequence reads: CASSTGVGYEQYF. CDR3 in DNA: TGTGCCAGCAGCACAGGGGTCGGCTACGAGCAGTACTTC.